The rows below give T cell receptor beta chains drawn from one sample of a study of long-term antiretroviral therapy in people with HIV. This table comes from immunoSEQ multiplex PCR, and its TCRdb copy is limited to in-frame clones, with some not included. In the table there are some 13,000 clones, approximately 80% of which are singletons. Sample: unsorted PBMCs, taken 3.2 years before starting antiretroviral therapy. The source of these receptors is a man aged 35 to 55 with HIV. Each CDR3 is given with its conserved first and last residue. The D gene is left open where the match is weak. Expanded clones are given a class, and other clones once, few, many or no size at all.

clone size	V gene	D gene	J gene	CDR3 protein	CDR3 DNA
-	TRBV18	-	TRBJ1-5	CASSLGAGNNQPQHF	TGTGCCAGCTCCTTAGGGGCCGGAAACAATCAGCCCCAGCATTTT
few	TRBV7-3	TRBD1	TRBJ2-2	CASSLTHRDRLNTGELFF	TGTGCCAGCAGCTTAACGCACCGGGACAGACTGAACACCGGGGAGCTGTTTTTT
-	TRBV28	TRBD1	TRBJ1-2	CASSPTGNYGYTF	TGTGCCAGCAGTCCGACAGGGAACTATGGCTACACCTTC
few	TRBV6-1	-	TRBJ1-2	CASSATGSGFGYTF	TGTGCCAGCAGTGCCACCGGGTCAGGGTTTGGCTACACCTTC
-	TRBV5-1	TRBD2	TRBJ2-7	CASSIQAAGGPYEQYF	TGCGCCAGCAGCATCCAAGCGGCGGGGGGACCCTACGAGCAGTACTTC
-	TRBV2	-	TRBJ1-1	CASSALQGASTEAFF	TGTGCCAGCAGTGCCTTACAGGGAGCGAGCACTGAAGCTTTCTTT
-	TRBV18	-	TRBJ1-2	CASSPDSNYGYTF	TGTGCCAGCTCACCAGACAGTAACTATGGCTACACCTTC
-	TRBV28	-	TRBJ1-1	CASSIPQGNTEAFF	TGTGCCAGCAGTATACCTCAGGGTAACACTGAAGCTTTCTTT
-	TRBV2	-	TRBJ2-3	CASSEYHRDTQYF	TGTGCCAGCAGTGAATATCACAGAGATACGCAGTATTTT
-	TRBV5-1	TRBD2	TRBJ2-5	CASIGGSGGPGRETQYF	TGCGCCAGCATCGGGGGTAGCGGGGGCCCCGGGAGAGAGACCCAGTACTTC
-	TRBV4-2	TRBD1	TRBJ2-7	CASSQGGQEPYEQYF	TGTGCCAGCAGCCAGGGGGGACAGGAACCTTACGAGCAGTACTTC
-	TRBV6-5	TRBD1	TRBJ1-2	CASSYSGQGGSYGYTF	TGTGCCAGCAGTTACTCGGGACAGGGCGGGAGCTATGGCTACACCTTC
-	TRBV2	-	TRBJ2-7	CASSATPYEQYF	TGTGCCAGCAGTGCAACCCCGTACGAGCAGTACTTC
few	TRBV2	-	TRBJ1-6	CASSEGRGNSPLHF	TGTGCCAGCAGTGAAGGTAGGGGTAATTCACCCCTCCACTTT
-	TRBV10-1	-	TRBJ2-1	CASSGGSANEQFF	TGCGCCAGCAGTGGTGGATCGGCCAATGAGCAGTTCTTC
-	TRBV19	TRBD1	TRBJ2-7	CASSHGDSYEQYF	TGTGCCAGTAGCCACGGGGACAGCTACGAGCAGTACTTC
-	TRBV9	TRBD1	TRBJ1-4	CASSAGPGRTGWEGEEKLFF	TGTGCCAGCAGCGCGGGCCCTGGGAGGACAGGGTGGGAAGGCGAGGAAAAACTGTTTTTT
-	TRBV5-1	-	TRBJ1-1	CASSLSGANTEAFF	TGCGCCAGCAGCTTGTCGGGGGCAAACACTGAAGCTTTCTTT
once	TRBV7-9	-	TRBJ1-1	CASSLAGGSGDTEAFF	TGTGCCAGCAGCTTAGCGGGGGGTAGCGGAGACACTGAAGCTTTCTTT
-	TRBV30	-	TRBJ2-1	CAWTGFNEQFF	TGTGCCTGGACGGGTTTTAATGAGCAGTTCTTC
-	TRBV5-1	-	TRBJ1-1	CASSLAGRVADTEAFF	TGCGCCAGCAGCTTGGCAGGCAGGGTAGCGGACACTGAAGCTTTCTTT
-	TRBV30	TRBD2	TRBJ2-5	CAWTRLAGGPRETQYF	TGTGCCTGGACCCGACTAGCGGGGGGGCCAAGGGAGACCCAGTACTTC
-	TRBV27	-	TRBJ2-7	CASSNPRTGTYEQYF	TGTGCCAGCAGTAACCCCCGAACAGGCACCTACGAGCAGTACTTC
-	TRBV11-3	TRBD1	TRBJ1-1	CASSLGTGAEAFF	TGTGCCAGCAGCTTAGGGACAGGGGCTGAAGCTTTCTTT
-	TRBV7-9	TRBD1	TRBJ1-5	CASSRTGVDQPQHF	TGTGCCAGCAGCCGCACAGGGGTGGATCAGCCCCAGCATTTT
-	TRBV10-2	-	TRBJ2-3	CASKGLEGGRGDTQYF	TGCGCCAGCAAAGGACTTGAGGGGGGGCGCGGAGATACGCAGTATTTT
-	TRBV7-9	-	TRBJ1-5	CASSFEGGNQPQHF	TGTGCCAGCAGCTTTGAGGGGGGCAATCAGCCCCAGCATTTT
-	TRBV6-1	-	TRBJ2-5	CASSDGSKTQYF	TGTGCCAGCAGTGACGGTTCAAAGACCCAGTACTTC
-	TRBV11-3	-	TRBJ1-6	CASSLDLPGKEDSPLHF	TGTGCCAGCAGCTTAGATCTCCCAGGGAAGGAGGATTCACCCCTCCACTTT